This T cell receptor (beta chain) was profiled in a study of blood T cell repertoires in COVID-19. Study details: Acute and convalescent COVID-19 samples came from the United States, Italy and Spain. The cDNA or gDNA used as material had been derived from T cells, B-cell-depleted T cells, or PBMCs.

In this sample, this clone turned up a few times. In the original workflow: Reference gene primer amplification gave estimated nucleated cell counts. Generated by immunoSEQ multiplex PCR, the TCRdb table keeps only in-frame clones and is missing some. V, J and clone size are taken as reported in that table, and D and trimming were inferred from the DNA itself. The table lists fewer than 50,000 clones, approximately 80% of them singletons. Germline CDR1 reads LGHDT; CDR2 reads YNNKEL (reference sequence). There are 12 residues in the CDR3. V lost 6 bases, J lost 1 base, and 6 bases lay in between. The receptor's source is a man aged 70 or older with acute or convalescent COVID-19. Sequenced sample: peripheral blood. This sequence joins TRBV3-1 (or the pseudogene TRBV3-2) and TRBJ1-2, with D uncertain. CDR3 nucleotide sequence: TGTGCCAGCAGAAGCCTTAACTATGGCTACACCTTC. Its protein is CASRSLNYGYTF.